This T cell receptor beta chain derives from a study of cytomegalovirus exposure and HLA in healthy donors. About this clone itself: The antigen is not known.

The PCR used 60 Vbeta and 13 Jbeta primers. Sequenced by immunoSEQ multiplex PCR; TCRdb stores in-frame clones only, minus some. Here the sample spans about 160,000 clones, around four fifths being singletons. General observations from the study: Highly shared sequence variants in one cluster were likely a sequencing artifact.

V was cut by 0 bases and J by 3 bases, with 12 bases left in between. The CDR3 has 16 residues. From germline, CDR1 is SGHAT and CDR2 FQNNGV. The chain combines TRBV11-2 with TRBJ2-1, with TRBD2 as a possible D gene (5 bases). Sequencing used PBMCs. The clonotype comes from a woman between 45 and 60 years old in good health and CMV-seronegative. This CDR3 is CASSLELASIYNEQFF. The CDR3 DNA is TGTGCCAGCAGCTTAGAGCTAGCAAGCATCTACAATGAGCAGTTCTTC.